This TCR beta chain emerged from a study of cytotoxic CD8 clonotypes in ibrutinib-treated CLL. Study-wide background: Mean per-sample yields comprised 255,043 productive templates and tens of thousands of productive rearrangements.

The CDR3 consists of 13 residues. CDR1 and CDR2 from the germline V gene are WSHSY and SAAADI. J lost 6 bases, V lost 8 bases, and 1 base had no gene match. Some clones are missing from TCRdb's copy, which holds only in-frame ones; the method was immunoSEQ multiplex PCR. The sample records about 330,000 clones, about 64% being singletons. Overall study findings and caveats: Higher circulating CD8+ T-cell counts strongly accompanied higher baseline clonality, above age-matched healthy donors.

Remarks on this clone: No antigen is known for it.

This chain joins TRBV10-2 and TRBJ2-1, with 13 positions matching TRBD2. The clonotype originates from a human donor with chronic lymphocytic leukemia. The sample here was PBMCs, taken after 36 months of ibrutinib treatment. The CDR3 reads CASGTSGINEQFF. CDR3 sequence (DNA): TGCGCCAGCGGGACTAGCGGGATCAATGAGCAGTTCTTC.